This T cell receptor (beta chain) was observed in a study of shared clonotypes between healthy human individuals (dated by TCRdb to 2019 to 2021). Looking at the study overall: The cohort comprised two women and a few men aged 18 to 49 years. Each donor's leukapheresis produced roughly between roughly 0.85 and 10 billion PBMCs. Different laboratories and diverse techniques were used to prepare libraries and sequence TCR repertoires, to increase sequencing depth and limit assay-specific biases. Blood TCR repertoires of a handful of healthy adults were deeply sequenced to estimate repertoire size and the extent of clonotype sharing between individuals. What the study reported, not specific to this receptor: Based on pairwise subsampling, the degree of clonotype sharing among donors was expected to be affected by sequencing depth. Because the study included a small number of donors, the genetic and exposure-history diversity represented was limited. Sampling was limited to blood, and TCR repertoires in tissue likely differ from TCR repertoires in blood.

V lost 1 base and J lost 2 bases, and the count of bases not matched to a germline gene is 5. The CDR3 contains 15 residues, cysteine and phenylalanine counted. Only CDR3 DNA remains: 45 bases, in frame from the first base. CDR1 and CDR2, per the germline V gene (reference sequence), are SSHAT and FNYEAQ. Using the deep immunoSEQ assay, multiplex PCR amplified TCR CDR3 regions from genomic DNA. Genomic DNA extracted from each cell subset was distributed evenly over all wells of several immunoSEQ 96-well plates, and each plate served as one replicate. Each replicate PCR for unsorted PBMC received roughly 300 ng genomic DNA, equal to about 30,000 T cell genomes. Ten immunoSEQ deep assay plates were used to sequence unsorted PBMC genomic DNA. Purified libraries were measured with a Qubit 3.0 fluorometer, size-checked on a Bioanalyzer 2100, and measured again with the KAPA Library Quantification kit. A separate single-read 150-cycle Illumina NextSeq 550 flow cell was used to sequence each immunoSEQ 96-well plate. From the authors' description of their analysis: Because only junctional sequences without quality scores were contained in the immunoSEQ output, filtering matching that applied to full-length reads could not be performed. To assign V/J genes and CDR3, sequences were annotated using PyIR, a Python wrapper for IgBLAST v1.9, with IMGT germline references. Reads were removed for weak V/J assignments (E-value above 1e-6), missing CDR3, stop codons, out-of-frame junctions, or ambiguous translated residues. V3J clonotypes were defined by identical inferred V gene, J gene, and CDR3 amino acid sequence. Percentage overlap between repertoires was calculated by dividing the number of shared unique clonotypes by the size of the smaller repertoire. Three approaches were used to assess repertoire richness: RTK rarefaction, the Chao1 estimator, and Recon v2.1 estimates of unobserved clonotypes. The immuneACCESS repertoire file appears here via TCRdb, limited to in-frame rearrangements. These files lack a portion of the clones; in checked studies, under half of the deficit traces to unresolved V genes, and the cause of the others is not known. Clone size and the V and J calls come from that table; the DNA yielded D and trimming. The sample table contains about 560,000 clones; only one count was recorded for around 76% of them. The top ten hold around 13% of the sample.

The donors were healthy, HIV-negative adults who had no recently reported acute infections or vaccinations. Only Caucasian adults living in Nashville, Tennessee, USA were represented among the donors. For unsorted samples, 75 million to 90 million PBMCs were counted and genomic DNA was extracted with the QIAamp DNA Blood Mini kit. After blood collection by leukapheresis, PBMCs were isolated using Ficoll-Histopaque density gradient centrifugation and then cryopreserved in the vapor phase of liquid nitrogen. Regarding this clone: Its antigen is not yet known. No quality values exist for individual bases; no much larger clone is one base distant.

This TCR came from a woman aged 40 to 50 in good health. Some clones in this sample may be carry-over from other donors' samples. The sequence links TRBV7-7 to TRBJ2-7; 7 bases in the junction line up with TRBD1. Input material: PBMCs. The CDR3 is CASSLGPGGTYEQYF. The sequence in DNA is TGTGCCAGCAGCTTAGGGCCAGGGGGAACCTACGAGCAGTACTTC.